This T cell receptor (beta chain) originates from a study of shared clonotypes between healthy human individuals. About the study: CD4 naive and CD4 memory each took three plates per donor, while CD8 naive took two and CD8 memory one.

On this clone: Its antigen is unknown.

Only CD45RO-negative cells positively selected for CCR7 counted as naive CD8 cells, so terminally differentiated effector memory CD45RA+ cells were excluded. CDR1 is SGHRS and CDR2 is YFSETQ in the germline V gene. Trimming removed 0 bases at V and 9 bases at J, with 13 bases between. This CDR3 is 14 amino acids long. Study results and caveats: Rarefaction revealed incomplete sorted-subset sequencing despite large depth. Clonotypes shared by all four donors outscored non-shared clonotypes in generation probability.

Assay: immunoSEQ multiplex PCR; the TCRdb copy retains only in-frame clones and omits some. The sample includes around 600,000 clones, approximately 95% of them seen just once. Material for sequencing was naive CD8+ T cells sorted from blood. This clonotype was obtained from a woman under 40 in good health. The gene calls are TRBV5-1 and TRBJ2-1, with D possibly TRBD1 on 5 matching bases. The CDR3 sequence is CASSLAGIGFEQFF. The CDR3 nucleotides are TGCGCCAGCAGCTTGGCAGGGATAGGTTTTGAGCAGTTCTTC.